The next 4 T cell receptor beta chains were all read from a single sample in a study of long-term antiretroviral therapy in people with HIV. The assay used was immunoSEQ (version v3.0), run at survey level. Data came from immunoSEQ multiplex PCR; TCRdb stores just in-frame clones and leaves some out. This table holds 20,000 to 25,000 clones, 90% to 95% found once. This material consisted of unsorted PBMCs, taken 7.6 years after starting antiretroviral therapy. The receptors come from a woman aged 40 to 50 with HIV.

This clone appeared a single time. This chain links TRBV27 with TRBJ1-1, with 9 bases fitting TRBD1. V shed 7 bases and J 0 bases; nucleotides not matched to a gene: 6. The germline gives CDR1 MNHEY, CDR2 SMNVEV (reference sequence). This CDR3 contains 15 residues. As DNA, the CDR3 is TGTGCCAGCAACCCGGGACAGGGCCTGAACACTGAAGCTTTCTTT. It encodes CASNPGQGLNTEAFF.

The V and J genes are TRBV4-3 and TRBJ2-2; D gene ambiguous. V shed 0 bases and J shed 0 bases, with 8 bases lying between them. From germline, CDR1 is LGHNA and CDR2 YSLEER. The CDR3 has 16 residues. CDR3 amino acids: CASSQEVNTNTGELFF. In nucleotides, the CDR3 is TGCGCCAGCAGCCAAGAAGTTAACACGAACACCGGGGAGCTGTTTTTT.

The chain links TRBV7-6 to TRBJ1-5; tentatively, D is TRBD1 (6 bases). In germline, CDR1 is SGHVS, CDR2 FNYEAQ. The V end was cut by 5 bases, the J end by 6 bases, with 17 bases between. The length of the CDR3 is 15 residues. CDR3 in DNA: TGTGCCAGCAGCGAAGTGGGGGGGCCTGGTCAGCCCCAGCATTTT. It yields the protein CASSEVGGPGQPQHF.

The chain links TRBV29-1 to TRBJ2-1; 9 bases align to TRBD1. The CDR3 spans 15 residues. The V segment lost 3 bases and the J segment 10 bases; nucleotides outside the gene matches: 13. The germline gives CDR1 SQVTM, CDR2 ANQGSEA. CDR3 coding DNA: TGCAGCGTTGACAAGGGACAGGGCCTTCTGGGGGAGCAGTTCTTC. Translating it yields CSVDKGQGLLGEQFF.